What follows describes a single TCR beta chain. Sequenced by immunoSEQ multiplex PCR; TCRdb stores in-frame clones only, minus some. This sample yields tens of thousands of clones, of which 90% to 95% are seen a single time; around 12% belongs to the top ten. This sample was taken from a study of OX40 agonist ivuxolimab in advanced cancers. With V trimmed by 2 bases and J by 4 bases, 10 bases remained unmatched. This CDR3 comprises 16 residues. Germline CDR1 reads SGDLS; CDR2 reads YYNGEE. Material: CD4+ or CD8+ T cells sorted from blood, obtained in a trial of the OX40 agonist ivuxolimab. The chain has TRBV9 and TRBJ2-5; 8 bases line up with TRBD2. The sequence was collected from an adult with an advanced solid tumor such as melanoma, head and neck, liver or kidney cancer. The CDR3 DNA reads TGTGCCAGCAGCGTCACCCCGGGACTAGATGGAGAGACCCAGTACTTC. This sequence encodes CASSVTPGLDGETQYF. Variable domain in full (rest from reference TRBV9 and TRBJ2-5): DSGVTQTPKHLITATGQRVTLRCSPRSGDLSVYWYQQSLDQGLQFLIQYYNGEERAKGNILERFSAQQFPDLHSELNLSSLELGDSALYFCASSVTPGLDGETQYFGPGTRLLVL.